The TCR beta chain under discussion was sequenced for a study of breast tumors, draining lymph nodes, adjacent tissues. Breast cancer patients provided tissue from their axillary draining lymph nodes. Study findings and constraints: Tumor repertoires ranked between lymph nodes and nontumor tissue in diversity, with V and J gene preferences. Data only fit, rather than demonstrated, lymph node origin of most tumor T cells. Data fit most tumor T cells coming from lymph node, expanding in tumor.

TCRdb re-analysed the multiplex PCR reads in MiXCR, keeping a single row per CDR3 protein. The top ten clones hold about 1.4% of a sample with fewer than 300,000 distinct CDR3 sequences, approximately 30% of them seen once. This clonotype was recorded many times. Its antigen is still unknown. This TCR derives from a female donor with breast cancer. Some clones in this sample may be carry-over from other donors' samples. The sequenced material came from axillary lymph node tissue.

The CDR3 protein is CASRGGYEQYF. The CDR3 DNA sequence: TGTGCCAGCAGGGGGGGCTACGAGCAGTACTTC. This chain links TRBV7-9 with TRBJ2-7; D may be TRBD2 (6 bases). The CDR3 runs to 11 residues. The germline gives CDR1 SEHNR, CDR2 FQNEAQ (reference sequence). The germline V and J ends were trimmed by 6 bases and 3 bases, with 6 bases remaining between them.